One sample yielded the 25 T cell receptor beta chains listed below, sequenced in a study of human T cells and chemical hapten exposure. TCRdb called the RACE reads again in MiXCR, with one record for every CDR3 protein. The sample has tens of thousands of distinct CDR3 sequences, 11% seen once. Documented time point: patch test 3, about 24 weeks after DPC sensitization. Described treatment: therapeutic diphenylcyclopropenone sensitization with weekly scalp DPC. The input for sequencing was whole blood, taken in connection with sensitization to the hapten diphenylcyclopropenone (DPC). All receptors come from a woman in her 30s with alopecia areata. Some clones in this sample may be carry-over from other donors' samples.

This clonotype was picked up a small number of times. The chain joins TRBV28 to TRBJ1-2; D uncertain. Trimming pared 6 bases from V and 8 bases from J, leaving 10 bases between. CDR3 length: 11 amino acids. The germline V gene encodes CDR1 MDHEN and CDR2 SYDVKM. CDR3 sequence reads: CASRVTGGYTF. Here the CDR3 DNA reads TGTGCCAGCAGGGTGACTGGAGGCTACACCTTC.

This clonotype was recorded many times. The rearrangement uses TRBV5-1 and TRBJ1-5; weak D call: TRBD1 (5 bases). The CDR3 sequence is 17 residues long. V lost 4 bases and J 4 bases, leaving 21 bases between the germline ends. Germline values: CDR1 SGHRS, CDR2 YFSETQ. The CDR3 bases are TGCGCCAGCAGCCCCGTAGCCCTAGACAGCTGTAATCAGCCCCAGCATTTT. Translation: CASSPVALDSCNQPQHF.

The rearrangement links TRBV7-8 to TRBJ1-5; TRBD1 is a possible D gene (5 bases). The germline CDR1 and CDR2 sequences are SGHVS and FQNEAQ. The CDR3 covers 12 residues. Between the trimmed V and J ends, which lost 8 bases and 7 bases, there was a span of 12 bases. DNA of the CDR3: TGTGCCAGCGAAAATCAGGGACAGCCCCAGCATTTT. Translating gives CASENQGQPQHF.

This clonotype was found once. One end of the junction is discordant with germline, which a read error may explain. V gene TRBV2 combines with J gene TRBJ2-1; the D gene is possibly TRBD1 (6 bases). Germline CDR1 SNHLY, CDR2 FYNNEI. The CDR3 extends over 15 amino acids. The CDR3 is CACRTGQSSYNEQFF. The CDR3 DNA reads TGTGCCTGCAGGACCGGACAGAGCTCCTACAATGAGCAGTTCTTC. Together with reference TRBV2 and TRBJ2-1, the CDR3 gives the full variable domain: EPEVTQTPSHQVTQMGQEVILRCVPISNHLYFYWYRQILGQKVEFLVSFYNNEISEKSEIFDDQFSVERPDGSNFTLKIRSTKLEDSAMYFCACRTGQSSYNEQFFGPGTRLTVL.

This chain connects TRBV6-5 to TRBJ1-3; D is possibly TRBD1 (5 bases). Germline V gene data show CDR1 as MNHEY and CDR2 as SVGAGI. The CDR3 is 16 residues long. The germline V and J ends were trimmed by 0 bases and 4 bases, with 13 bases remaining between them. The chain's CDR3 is CASSYSGQEPGNTIYF. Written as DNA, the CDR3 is TGTGCCAGCAGTTACTCGGGGCAGGAGCCCGGAAACACCATATATTTT.

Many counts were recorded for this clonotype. The CDR3 DNA is TGTGCCAGCTCACCTCCATCAAGCACTGAAGCTTTCTTT. Its protein product is CASSPPSSTEAFF. The V call is TRBV18, the J call TRBJ1-1; D remains ambiguous. The CDR3 extends over 13 amino acids. Germline V gene lookup returns CDR1 KGHSH and CDR2 LQKENI. Trimming shortened V by 3 bases and J by 4 bases, and 9 bases separated the two germline ends. The entire variable domain, with the rest obtained from reference TRBV18 and TRBJ1-1, is as follows: NAGVMQNPRHLVRRRGQEARLRCSPMKGHSHVYWYRQLPEEGLKFMVYLQKENIIDESGMPKERFSAEFPKEGPSILRIQQVVRGDSAAYFCASSPPSSTEAFFGQGTRLTVV.

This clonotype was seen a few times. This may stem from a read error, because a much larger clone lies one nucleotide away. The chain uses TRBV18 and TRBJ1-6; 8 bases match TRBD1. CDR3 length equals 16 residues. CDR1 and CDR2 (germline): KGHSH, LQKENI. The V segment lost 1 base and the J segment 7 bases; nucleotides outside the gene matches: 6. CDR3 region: CASSPRDRGDNSPLHF. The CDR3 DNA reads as TGTGCCAGCTCACCACGCGACAGGGGTGACAATTCACCCCTCCACTTT.

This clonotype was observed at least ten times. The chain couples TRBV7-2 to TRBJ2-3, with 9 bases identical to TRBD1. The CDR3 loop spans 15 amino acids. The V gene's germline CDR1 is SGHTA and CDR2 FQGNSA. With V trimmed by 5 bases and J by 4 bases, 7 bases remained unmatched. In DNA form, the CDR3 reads TGTGCCAGCAGCCCAGGACAGGGGTGGGCAGATACGCAGTATTTT. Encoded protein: CASSPGQGWADTQYF.

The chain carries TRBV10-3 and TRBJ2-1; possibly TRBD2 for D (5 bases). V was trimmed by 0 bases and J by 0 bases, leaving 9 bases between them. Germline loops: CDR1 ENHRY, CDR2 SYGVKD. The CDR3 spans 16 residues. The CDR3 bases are TGTGCCATCAGTGAGTCTCTAGGGAGCTCCTACAATGAGCAGTTCTTC. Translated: CAISESLGSSYNEQFF.

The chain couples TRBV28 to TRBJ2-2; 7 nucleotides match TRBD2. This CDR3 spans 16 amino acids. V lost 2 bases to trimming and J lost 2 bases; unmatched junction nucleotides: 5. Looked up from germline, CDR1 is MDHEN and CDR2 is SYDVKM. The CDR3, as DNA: TGTGCCAGCAGTTTACTCCCTAGCGGAAACACCGGGGAGCTGTTTTTT. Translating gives CASSLLPSGNTGELFF.

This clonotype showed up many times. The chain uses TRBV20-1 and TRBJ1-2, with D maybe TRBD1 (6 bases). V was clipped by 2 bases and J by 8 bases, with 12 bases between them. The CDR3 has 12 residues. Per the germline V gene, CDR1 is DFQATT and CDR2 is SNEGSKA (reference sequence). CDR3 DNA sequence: TGCAGTGCTAGAAACAGGGAATCGGGCTACACCTTC. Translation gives CSARNRESGYTF.

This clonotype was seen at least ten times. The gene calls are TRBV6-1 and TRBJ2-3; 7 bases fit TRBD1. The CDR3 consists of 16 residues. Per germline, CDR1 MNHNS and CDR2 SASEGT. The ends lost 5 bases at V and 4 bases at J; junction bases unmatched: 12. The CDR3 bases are TGTGCCAGCAGTATATCCTCGCAGGGGGTAGCAGATACGCAGTATTTT. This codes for CASSISSQGVADTQYF.

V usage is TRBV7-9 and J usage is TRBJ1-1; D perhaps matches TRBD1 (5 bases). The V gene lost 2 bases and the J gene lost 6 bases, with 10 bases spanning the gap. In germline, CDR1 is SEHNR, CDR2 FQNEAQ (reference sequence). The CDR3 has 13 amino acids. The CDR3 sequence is CASSLWGEAEAFF. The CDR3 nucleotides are TGTGCCAGCAGCTTATGGGGGGAGGCTGAAGCTTTCTTT.

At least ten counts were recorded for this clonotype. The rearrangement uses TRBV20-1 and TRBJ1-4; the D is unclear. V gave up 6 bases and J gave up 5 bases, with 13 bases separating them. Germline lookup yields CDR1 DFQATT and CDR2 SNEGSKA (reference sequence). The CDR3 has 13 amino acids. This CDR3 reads CSATRTANEKLFF. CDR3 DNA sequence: TGCAGTGCCACTCGGACGGCGAATGAAAAACTGTTTTTT.

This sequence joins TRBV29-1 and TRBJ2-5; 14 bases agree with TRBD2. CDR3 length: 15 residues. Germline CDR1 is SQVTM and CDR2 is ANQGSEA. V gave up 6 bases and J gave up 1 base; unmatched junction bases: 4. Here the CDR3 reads CSVRTSGGSQETQYF. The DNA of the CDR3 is TGCAGCGTGCGGACTAGCGGGGGGTCCCAAGAGACCCAGTACTTC.

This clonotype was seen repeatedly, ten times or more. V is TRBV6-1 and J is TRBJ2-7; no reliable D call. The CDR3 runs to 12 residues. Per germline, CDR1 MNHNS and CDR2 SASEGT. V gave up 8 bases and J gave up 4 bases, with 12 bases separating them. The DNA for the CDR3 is TGTGCCAGCTTAGGGATCGAGTACGAGCAGTACTTC. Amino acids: CASLGIEYEQYF.

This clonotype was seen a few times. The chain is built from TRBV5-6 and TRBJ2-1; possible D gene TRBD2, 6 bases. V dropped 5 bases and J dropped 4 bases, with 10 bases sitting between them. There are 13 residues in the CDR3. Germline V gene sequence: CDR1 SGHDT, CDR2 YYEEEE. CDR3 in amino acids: CASRGAGYNEQFF. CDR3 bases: TGTGCCAGCAGGGGTGCGGGGTACAATGAGCAGTTCTTC.

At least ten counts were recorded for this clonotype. The chain's CDR3 is CASSLGRGGDETQYF. The CDR3, as DNA: TGTGCCAGCAGCTTGGGGCGGGGGGGCGATGAGACCCAGTACTTC. The chain joins TRBV7-7 to TRBJ2-5, with TRBD2 matching over 9 bases. This CDR3 comprises 15 residues. V lost 3 bases to trimming and J lost 5 bases; unmatched junction nucleotides: 7. Germline values: CDR1 SSHAT, CDR2 FNYEAQ (reference sequence).

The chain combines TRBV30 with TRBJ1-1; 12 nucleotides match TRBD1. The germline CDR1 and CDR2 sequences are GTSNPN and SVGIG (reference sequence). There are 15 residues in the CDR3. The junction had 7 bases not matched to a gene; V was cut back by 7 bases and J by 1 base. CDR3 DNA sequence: TGTGCCTTCCGGGACAGGGGGCGGGGGAACACTGAAGCTTTCTTT. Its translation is CAFRDRGRGNTEAFF.

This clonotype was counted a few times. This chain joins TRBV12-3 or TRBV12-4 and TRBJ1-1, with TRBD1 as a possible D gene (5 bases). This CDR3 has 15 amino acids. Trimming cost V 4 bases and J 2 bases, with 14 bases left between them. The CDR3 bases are TGTGCCAGCAGTTCACTAGGGACGGCTAACACTGAAGCTTTCTTT. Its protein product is CASSSLGTANTEAFF.

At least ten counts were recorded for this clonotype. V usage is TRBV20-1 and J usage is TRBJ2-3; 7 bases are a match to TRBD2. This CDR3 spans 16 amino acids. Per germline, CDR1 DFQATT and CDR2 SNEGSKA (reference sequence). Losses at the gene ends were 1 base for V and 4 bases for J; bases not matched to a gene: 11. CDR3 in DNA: TGCAGTGCTAGAGGGGGCTGGCGGGAGAACCCAGATACGCAGTATTTT. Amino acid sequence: CSARGGWRENPDTQYF.

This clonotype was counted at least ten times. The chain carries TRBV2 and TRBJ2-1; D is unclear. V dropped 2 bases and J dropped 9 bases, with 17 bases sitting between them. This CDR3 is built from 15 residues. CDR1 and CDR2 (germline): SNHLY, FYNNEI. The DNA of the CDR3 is TGTGCCAGCAGTGAATTGCCTCCTGGAGTAAGTGAGCAGTTCTTC. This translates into CASSELPPGVSEQFF.

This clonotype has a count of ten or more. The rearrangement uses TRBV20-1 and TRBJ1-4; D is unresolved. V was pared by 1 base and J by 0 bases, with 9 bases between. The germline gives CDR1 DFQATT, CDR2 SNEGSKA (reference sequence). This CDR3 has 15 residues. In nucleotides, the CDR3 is TGCAGTGCTAGAGTATTGGGGTCAACTAATGAAAAACTGTTTTTT. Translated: CSARVLGSTNEKLFF.

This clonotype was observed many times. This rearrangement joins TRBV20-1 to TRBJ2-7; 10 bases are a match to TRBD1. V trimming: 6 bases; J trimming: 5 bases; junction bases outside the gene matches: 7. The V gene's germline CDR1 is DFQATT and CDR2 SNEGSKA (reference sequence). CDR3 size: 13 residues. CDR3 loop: CSAPGTGDNEQYF. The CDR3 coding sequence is TGCAGTGCACCCGGGACAGGGGATAACGAGCAGTACTTC.

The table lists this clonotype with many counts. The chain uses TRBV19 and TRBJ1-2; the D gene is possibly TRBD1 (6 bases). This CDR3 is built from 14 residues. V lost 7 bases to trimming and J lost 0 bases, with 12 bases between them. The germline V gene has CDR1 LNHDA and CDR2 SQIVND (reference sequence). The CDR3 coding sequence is TGTGCCAGTAACCGACAGGTTTCTAACTATGGCTACACCTTC. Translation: CASNRQVSNYGYTF.